This T cell receptor beta chain comes out of a study of PD-1 blockade in classical Hodgkin lymphoma. Every patient was affected by relapse after autologous stem cell transplantation, while exposure to brentuximab vedotin was not uniform. Profiled with immunoSEQ multiplex PCR; TCRdb holds only in-frame clones, not every one. The sample includes tens of thousands of clones, roughly 80% of them seen just once. CDR1 and CDR2 (germline): GTSNPN, SVGIG (reference sequence). Unmatched junction bases numbered 8, after V lost 3 bases and J lost 9 bases. The CDR3 has 14 residues. The sample consisted of peripheral blood mononuclear cells (PBMCs), taken before the second cycle of nivolumab. The clonotype was recovered from a human donor with classical Hodgkin lymphoma. The V and J genes are TRBV30 and TRBJ2-1; 10 nucleotides match TRBD2. The CDR3 spells CAWSISGGAGEQFF. In nucleotides, the CDR3 is TGTGCCTGGAGCATCAGCGGGGGGGCGGGTGAGCAGTTCTTC.